This T cell receptor beta chain was sequenced for a study of blood T cell repertoires in COVID-19. About the study: The analysed material was cDNA or gDNA that came from T cells, B-cell-depleted T cells, or PBMCs.

TCRdb's copy holds only in-frame clones and misses some; the assay was immunoSEQ multiplex PCR. The sample contains about 170,000 clones, approximately 90% of which appear only once. Trimming stripped 0 bases from V and 7 bases from J, with 13 bases between. The CDR3 runs to 14 residues. Looked up from germline, CDR1 is SGHRS and CDR2 is YFSETQ. The sequenced material came from peripheral blood. The TCR comes from a man aged 50 to 60 who had recovered from COVID-19. The gene calls are TRBV5-1 and TRBJ1-2; no firm D call. The CDR3 nucleotides read TGCGCCAGCAGCTTGGTATCCTCAAACGGTGGCTACACCTTC. Residues: CASSLVSSNGGYTF.